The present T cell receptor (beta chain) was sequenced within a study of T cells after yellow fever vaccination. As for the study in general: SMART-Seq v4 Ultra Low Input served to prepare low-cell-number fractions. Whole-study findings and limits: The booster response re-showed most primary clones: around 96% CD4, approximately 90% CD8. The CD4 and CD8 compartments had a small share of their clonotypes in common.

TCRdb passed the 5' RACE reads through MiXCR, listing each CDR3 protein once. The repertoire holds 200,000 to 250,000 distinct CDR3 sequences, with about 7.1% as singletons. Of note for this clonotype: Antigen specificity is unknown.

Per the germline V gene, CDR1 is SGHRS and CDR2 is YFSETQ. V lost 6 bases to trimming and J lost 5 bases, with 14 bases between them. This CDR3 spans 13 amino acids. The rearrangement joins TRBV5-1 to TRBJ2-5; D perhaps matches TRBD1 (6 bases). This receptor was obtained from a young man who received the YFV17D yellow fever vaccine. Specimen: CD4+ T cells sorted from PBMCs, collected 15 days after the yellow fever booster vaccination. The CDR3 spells CASKRNREETQYF. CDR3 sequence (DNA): TGCGCCAGCAAAAGGAACAGGGAGGAGACCCAGTACTTC.